The 12 T cell receptor beta chains given below trace back to one sample, sequenced in a study of CD4 and CD8 cells across lung adenocarcinoma regions. TCRdb called the PCR reads again in MiXCR, with one record for every CDR3 protein. The repertoire holds approximately 8,700 distinct CDR3 sequences, around half seen once, with around half in the top ten. Sequences were obtained from CD8+ T cells from the margin of a lung tumor. All receptors derive from a female donor with lung adenocarcinoma. The CD4 and CD8 labels of this study may be unreliable.

J is TRBJ2-5 and V is TRBV3-1, with a possible D match to TRBD2 (6 bases). The CDR3 totals 14 residues. V lost 4 bases to trimming and J lost 0 bases, with 9 bases between them. The germline CDR1 and CDR2 sequences are LGHDT and YNNKEL (reference sequence). Here the CDR3 DNA reads TGTGCCAGCAGCCGACTAGGGGACCAAGAGACCCAGTACTTC. It yields the protein CASSRLGDQETQYF.

This clonotype was seen only a few times. The CDR3 DNA sequence: TGTGCCAGCAGTTTTCTACAGTACAATGAGCAGTTCTTC. Encoded protein: CASSFLQYNEQFF. The genes are TRBV12-3 or TRBV12-4 and TRBJ2-1, with no clear D. The CDR3 consists of 13 residues. V shed 3 bases and J shed 4 bases, with 7 bases lying between them.

This chain connects TRBV25-1 to TRBJ2-6; 9 nucleotides line up with TRBD1. Germline CDR1 reads MGHDK; CDR2 reads SYGVNS. The length of the CDR3 is 15 residues. V lost 4 bases to trimming and J lost 2 bases; unmatched junction nucleotides: 0. Written as DNA, the CDR3 is TGTGCCAGCAGTGGACAGGGGGCTGGGGCCAACGTCCTGACTTTC. Residues: CASSGQGAGANVLTF.

Worth noting for this clonotype: At one end the junction does not follow the germline gene, possibly because of a read error. This sequence joins TRBV6-1 and TRBJ2-3; no clear D gene. The CDR3 loop spans 12 amino acids. Per the germline V gene, CDR1 is MNHNS and CDR2 is SASEGT. The CDR3 coding sequence is TGTGCCAGCAGTGGTTCCGGAGAGACGCAGTATTTC. Encoded protein: CASSGSGETQYF.

This clonotype was found many times. This sequence joins TRBV28 and TRBJ2-1; TRBD1 might be the D (7 bases). The DNA end is a closer match to TRBJ2-7, so the J assignment may be wrong. The CDR3 is 15 amino acids. The V gene's germline CDR1 is MDHEN and CDR2 SYDVKM. The chain's CDR3 is CASSRPRGASYEQYF. CDR3 bases: TGTGCCAGCAGTCGTCCCAGGGGGGCTAGCTACGAGCAGTACTTC.

Turning to this clonotype: At one boundary the junction diverges from the germline segment, which might be a read error. The CDR3 spells CASSPFRGGAGDTQYF. CDR3 sequence (DNA): TGTGCCAGCTCTCCCTTCCGGGGGGGCGCGGGAGACACGCAGTACTTT. The chain is built from TRBV25-1 and TRBJ2-3; 8 nucleotides agree with TRBD2. The germline V gene has CDR1 MGHDK and CDR2 SYGVNS. The CDR3 is 16 amino acids.

The rearrangement joins TRBV6-5 to TRBJ1-6; 12 bases fit TRBD1. Germline CDR1 reads MNHEY; CDR2 reads SVGAGI. V lost 3 bases to trimming and J lost 9 bases; unmatched junction nucleotides: 6. The CDR3 contains 16 residues. Written as DNA, the CDR3 is TGTGCCAGCAGTTATTACGGGACAGGGGGCACTTCACCCCTCCACTTT. Protein: CASSYYGTGGTSPLHF.

As DNA, the CDR3 is TGTGCCAGCAGTTACCGGGGAGGTTGGACCGGGGCGCAGTATTTT. This encodes CASSYRGGWTGAQYF. This sequence joins TRBV6-2 or TRBV6-3 and TRBJ2-3, with TRBD2 as a possible D gene (6 bases). V lost 2 bases and J 10 bases, leaving 19 bases between the germline ends. The CDR3 runs to 15 residues. Germline V lookup: CDR1 MNHEY, CDR2 SVGEGT.

The genes are TRBV6-1 and TRBJ2-1, with 9 nucleotides matching TRBD2. Germline V gene sequence: CDR1 MNHNS, CDR2 SASEGT. CDR3 length: 15 amino acids. V lost 6 bases to trimming and J lost 10 bases; unmatched junction nucleotides: 13. The CDR3, as DNA: TGTGCCAGCAGGACCGGGGCGGGGGGGACCTACGAGCAGTTCTTC. The encoded protein is CASRTGAGGTYEQFF.

The chain is built from TRBV6-1 and TRBJ1-2; no reliable D call. The V and J ends lost 2 bases and 4 bases respectively, with 11 bases between them. The germline V gene encodes CDR1 MNHNS and CDR2 SASEGT. The length of the CDR3 is 14 residues. DNA for the CDR3: TGTGCCAGCAGTGAATCGAGGTTTCTCTATGGCTACACCTTC. Translating gives CASSESRFLYGYTF.

Concerning this clonotype: One end of the junction is discordant with germline, which a read error may explain. The chain is built from TRBV27 and TRBJ2-3; maybe TRBD2 (5 bases). From germline, CDR1 is MNHEY and CDR2 SMNVEV (reference sequence). CDR3 length: 15 amino acids. CDR3 residues: CASRQRLGATDTQYF. The CDR3 DNA is TGTGCCAGCAGGCAGCGGCTGGGAGCCACAGACACGCAGTACTTT.

V and J are TRBV27 and TRBJ2-2; 7 bases match TRBD2. The CDR3 is 17 amino acids. Per germline, CDR1 MNHEY and CDR2 SMNVEV (reference sequence). J gave up 5 bases and V 4 bases, and 13 bases lay outside the gene matches. The CDR3 bases are TGTGCCAGCAGTTGGAGCCGGGACTATTTCGGGACCGGGGAGCTGTTTTTT. Its protein is CASSWSRDYFGTGELFF.